Below, 15 T cell receptor beta chains from the same sample are listed, as sequenced in a study of control samples from healthy donors and cancer patients (dated by TCRdb to 2020 to 2022). Libraries were constructed by the immunoSEQ multiplex PCR assay. The source is immuneACCESS, and TCRdb retained only in-frame sequences with V and J called. Part of the clones is not carried over; for the studies checked, unresolved V genes explain less than half of this, and the remainder is unexplained. Recorded for this sample are around 180,000 clones; roughly 94% of them occurred a single time. 1.3% of the sample comes from the top ten. The specimen sequenced was blood. Receptors originate from a young woman in good health.

This clone was recorded once. The chain is built from TRBV3-1 (or the pseudogene TRBV3-2) and TRBJ2-4; 9 bases line up with TRBD2. J was trimmed by 8 bases and V by 3 bases; bases with no gene match: 29. The V gene's germline CDR1 is LGHDT and CDR2 YNNKEL (reference sequence). The CDR3 extends over 22 amino acids. In DNA form, the CDR3 reads TGTGCCAGCAGCCACCTAGCGGGACACACGGCAACTGGGGTACCCCCAAAGGACATTCAGTACTTC. Protein product: CASSHLAGHTATGVPPKDIQYF.

This chain joins TRBV18 and TRBJ1-1; D not certain. Trimming shortened V by 9 bases and J by 0 bases, and 8 bases separated the two germline ends. CDR3 length: 12 residues. Germline loops: CDR1 KGHSH, CDR2 LQKENI. CDR3 DNA sequence: TGTGCCAGGATACCGCTGAACACTGAAGCTTTCTTT. Translated: CARIPLNTEAFF.

The chain links TRBV29-1 to TRBJ1-6; TRBD1 might be the D (5 bases). CDR1 and CDR2 from the germline V gene are SQVTM and ANQGSEA. The CDR3 is 14 residues long. Trimming removed 4 bases at V and 6 bases at J, with 13 bases between. DNA of the CDR3: TGCAGCGTTGCAGCGACAGCGGGTAATTCACCCCTCCACTTT. Its translation: CSVAATAGNSPLHF.

Note on this clone: Other nucleotide sequences from this sample produce the same CDR3. As DNA, the CDR3 is TGTGCCAGCAGCGTAGAGGTAAACACTGAAGCTTTCTTT. Translating it yields CASSVEVNTEAFF. The gene calls are TRBV9 and TRBJ1-1, with no clear D. V lost 0 bases and J 2 bases, leaving 5 bases between the germline ends. This CDR3 is 13 amino acids long. Germline CDR1 SGDLS, CDR2 YYNGEE.

The gene calls are TRBV27 and TRBJ1-2; tentatively, D is TRBD1 (5 bases). The CDR3 sequence is 15 residues long. V was pared by 2 bases and J by 7 bases, with 17 bases between. The germline V gene has CDR1 MNHEY and CDR2 SMNVEV (reference sequence). CDR3 amino acids: CASSLGAGKGGGYTF. The CDR3 DNA is TGTGCCAGCAGTTTAGGGGCAGGGAAGGGAGGTGGCTACACCTTC.

This chain connects TRBV7-8 to TRBJ2-5; a possible D gene is TRBD2 (6 bases). The length of the CDR3 is 15 residues. Deletions cut 2 bases from V and 0 bases from J, with 10 bases between. Per germline, CDR1 SGHVS and CDR2 FQNEAQ. The CDR3 here is CASSLRPGDQETQYF. The CDR3 DNA is TGTGCCAGCAGCTTACGTCCGGGGGACCAAGAGACCCAGTACTTC.

The gene calls are TRBV2 and TRBJ2-7; tentatively, D is TRBD2 (7 bases). Germline-derived CDR1 and CDR2 are SNHLY and FYNNEI. Trimming left V 5 bases short and J 9 bases short, with 17 bases between. The CDR3 consists of 13 residues. CDR3 protein: CASSTMGGGRQYF. The CDR3 DNA follows: TGTGCCAGCAGTACGATGGGAGGGGGGCGGCAGTACTTC.

The chain is built from TRBV6-6 and TRBJ1-3; 9 bases map to TRBD1. Germline-derived CDR1 and CDR2 are MNHNY and SVGAGI (reference sequence). The ends lost 5 bases at V and 0 bases at J; junction bases unmatched: 8. The CDR3 extends over 17 amino acids. This CDR3 reads CASSQGQGPSSGNTIYF. The CDR3 DNA follows: TGTGCCAGCAGTCAGGGACAGGGACCTAGCTCTGGAAACACCATATATTTT.

This clone was seen a handful of times. The J gene is TRBJ1-5, the V gene TRBV5-5; D possibly corresponds to TRBD1 (5 bases). The germline V gene encodes CDR1 SGHKS and CDR2 YYEKEE (reference sequence). The CDR3 has 16 amino acids. Trimming stripped 1 base from V and 1 base from J, with 12 bases between. CDR3 bases: TGTGCCAGCAGCTTGTACGGCAGGGAGAGCAATCAGCCCCAGCATTTT. Protein: CASSLYGRESNQPQHF. The whole variable domain, remainder taken from reference TRBV5-5 and TRBJ1-5, is DAGVTQSPTHLIKTRGQQVTLRCSPISGHKSVSWYQQVLGQGPQFIFQYYEKEERGRGNFPDRFSARQFPNYSSELNVNALLLGDSALYLCASSLYGRESNQPQHFGDGTRLSIL.

V is TRBV9 and J is TRBJ2-1; 10 bases are shared with TRBD2. The V gene end was trimmed by 3 bases and the J gene end by 3 bases; junction bases not matched to a gene: 6. The CDR3 covers 16 residues. The germline gives CDR1 SGDLS, CDR2 YYNGEE. The CDR3: CASSDSGTSDYNEQFF. CDR3 DNA: TGTGCCAGCAGCGACTCCGGGACTAGCGACTACAATGAGCAGTTCTTC.

This chain uses TRBV5-6 with TRBJ2-3, with D perhaps matching TRBD1 or TRBD2 (5 bases each). CDR3 size: 12 residues. Germline CDR1 reads SGHDT; CDR2 reads YYEEEE. V was trimmed by 0 bases and J by 13 bases, leaving 12 bases between them. CDR3 sequence: CASSLAGAYEYF. DNA for the CDR3: TGTGCCAGCAGCTTGGCCGGGGCATATGAGTATTTT.

This clone was detected a few times. The chain uses TRBV3-1 (or the pseudogene TRBV3-2) and TRBJ2-5; D may match TRBD1 or TRBD2 (5 bases each). The CDR3 is 12 residues long. Germline V gene lookup returns CDR1 LGHDT and CDR2 YNNKEL (reference sequence). The ends were cut back, 3 bases at V and 5 bases at J, with 7 bases in the middle. The CDR3 region has the DNA TGTGCCAGCAGCCACGGGGCGGAGACCCAGTACTTC. Protein sequence: CASSHGAETQYF.

The V call is TRBV29-1, the J call TRBJ2-5; TRBD1 aligns across 7 bases. Germline V gene sequence: CDR1 SQVTM, CDR2 ANQGSEA. The CDR3 is 12 residues long. V lost 7 bases and J lost 1; bases outside the gene matches: 3. CDR3 amino acids: CSAGTVQETQYF. The CDR3, as DNA: TGCAGCGCTGGGACAGTCCAAGAGACCCAGTACTTC.

Only a few counts were recorded for this clone. This chain uses TRBV19 with TRBJ2-2; D gene ambiguous. This CDR3 contains 13 residues. The V and J ends lost 7 bases and 0 bases respectively, with 6 bases between them. Per germline, CDR1 LNHDA and CDR2 SQIVND (reference sequence). CDR3 residues: CASNSANTGELFF. The CDR3 nucleotides read TGTGCCAGTAACAGCGCGAACACCGGGGAGCTGTTTTTT.

The V gene is TRBV28, the J gene TRBJ2-5; TRBD1 is a possible D gene (6 bases). Germline CDR1 and CDR2: MDHEN and SYDVKM. With 4 bases removed from V and 7 bases from J, the gap between germline ends came to 10 bases. The CDR3 is 12 amino acids. The CDR3 region has the DNA TGTGCCAGCAGTTCAGGGGACCGGACCCAGTACTTC. Its translation: CASSSGDRTQYF.